These T cell receptor beta chains were read from a single sample in a study of blood T cell repertoires in COVID-19. Produced via immunoSEQ multiplex PCR; TCRdb's table is partial and in-frame only. The sample records approximately 46,000 clones, 82% being singletons. Sequences were obtained from peripheral blood. The origin of the receptors is a woman aged 55-69 years with acute or convalescent COVID-19. Each CDR3 is given with its conserved first and last residue. The order of the fields is V gene, J gene, D gene, clone size, CDR3 DNA, CDR3 protein. A D gene is named only where the DNA matches it firmly. Clone size, where shown, is once, few, many, or a class for clones that have expanded.

v_gene: TRBV2
j_gene: TRBJ2-7
d_gene: NA
abundance: NA
CDR3nt: TGTGCCAGCAGTGAAGCGCAGAACTACGAGCAGTACTTC
CDR3aa: CASSEAQNYEQYF

v_gene: TRBV7-2
j_gene: TRBJ2-7
d_gene: NA
abundance: NA
CDR3nt: TGTGCCAGCAGCTCCGAGGGCAGTGCCTACGAGCAGTACTTC
CDR3aa: CASSSEGSAYEQYF

v_gene: TRBV19
j_gene: TRBJ2-6
d_gene: NA
abundance: NA
CDR3nt: TGTGCCAGTAGTATAGGGAGCTCTAGGGCCAACGTCCTGACTTTC
CDR3aa: CASSIGSSRANVLTF

v_gene: TRBV4-1
j_gene: TRBJ2-3
d_gene: NA
abundance: NA
CDR3nt: TGCGCCAGCAGCCAAGCCGAACTATTAGGAGATACGCAGTATTTT
CDR3aa: CASSQAELLGDTQYF

v_gene: TRBV14
j_gene: TRBJ2-1
d_gene: TRBD2
abundance: few
CDR3nt: TGTGCCAGCAGCCTGGGACTAGCGGGAGTGGGGGGATACAATGAGCAGTTCTTC
CDR3aa: CASSLGLAGVGGYNEQFF

v_gene: TRBV24-1
j_gene: TRBJ2-5
d_gene: TRBD2
abundance: few
CDR3nt: TGTGCCACCAGTGACCGGGGACTAGCGGGGTTCCAAGAGACCCAGTACTTC
CDR3aa: CATSDRGLAGFQETQYF

v_gene: TRBV5-5
j_gene: TRBJ2-1
d_gene: NA
abundance: NA
CDR3nt: TGTGCCAGCAGCTTTTCTATTCCCCAAACGGAGCAGTTCTTC
CDR3aa: CASSFSIPQTEQFF

v_gene: TRBV7-9
j_gene: TRBJ2-4
d_gene: TRBD1
abundance: NA
CDR3nt: TGTGCCAGCAGCTTCTGGACAGGAAGGCGAGACATTCAGTACTTC
CDR3aa: CASSFWTGRRDIQYF

v_gene: TRBV7-2
j_gene: TRBJ1-1
d_gene: TRBD1
abundance: NA
CDR3nt: TGTGCCAGCAAGACAGGGGGGGCAATGAACACTGAAGCTTTCTTT
CDR3aa: CASKTGGAMNTEAFF

v_gene: TRBV3-1/TRBV3-2
j_gene: TRBJ1-1
d_gene: TRBD1
abundance: NA
CDR3nt: TGTGCCAGCAGCCCATTAACAGGGGGCGTTGGCACTGAAGCTTTCTTT
CDR3aa: CASSPLTGGVGTEAFF

v_gene: TRBV6-5
j_gene: TRBJ2-7
d_gene: NA
abundance: NA
CDR3nt: TGTGCCAGCAGTTACTCGGAACAGGCCTTCGAGCAGTACTTC
CDR3aa: CASSYSEQAFEQYF

v_gene: TRBV6-6
j_gene: TRBJ2-5
d_gene: NA
abundance: NA
CDR3nt: TGTGCCAGCAGGGAGACTGAGACCCAGTACTTC
CDR3aa: CASRETETQYF

v_gene: TRBV28
j_gene: TRBJ1-6
d_gene: NA
abundance: few
CDR3nt: TGTGCCAGCACCGGGACAACCGGGCCAAATTCACCCCTCCACTTT
CDR3aa: CASTGTTGPNSPLHF

v_gene: TRBV10-3
j_gene: TRBJ1-6
d_gene: TRBD1
abundance: NA
CDR3nt: TGTGCCATCAAGGACCGGGACAGGGCTAATTCACCCCTCCACTTT
CDR3aa: CAIKDRDRANSPLHF

v_gene: TRBV5-1
j_gene: TRBJ1-2
d_gene: TRBD1
abundance: NA
CDR3nt: TGCGCCAGCAGCCCTGGGGACAGGGCTGGCTACACCTTC
CDR3aa: CASSPGDRAGYTF

v_gene: TRBV5-8
j_gene: TRBJ1-2
d_gene: TRBD1
abundance: NA
CDR3nt: TGTGCCAGCAGCTTGCTTGACAGGGCCCAACCAGCCAATGGCTACACCTTC
CDR3aa: CASSLLDRAQPANGYTF

v_gene: TRBV5-6
j_gene: TRBJ1-3
d_gene: NA
abundance: NA
CDR3nt: TGTGCCAGCGGACTAAGCTCTGGAAACACCATATATTTT
CDR3aa: CASGLSSGNTIYF

v_gene: TRBV27
j_gene: TRBJ1-6
d_gene: NA
abundance: NA
CDR3nt: TGTGCCAGCAAAGATCTCAGCTCCTATAATTCACCCCTCCACTTT
CDR3aa: CASKDLSSYNSPLHF

v_gene: TRBV7-9
j_gene: TRBJ2-1
d_gene: NA
abundance: NA
CDR3nt: TGTGCCAGCAGAACTAGCGCCCAGGGGTGGTCCTACAATGAGCAGTTCTTC
CDR3aa: CASRTSAQGWSYNEQFF

v_gene: TRBV12-3/TRBV12-4
j_gene: TRBJ2-7
d_gene: NA
abundance: NA
CDR3nt: TGTGCCAGCAGTCCCCCAGGCTCCTACGAGCAGTACTTC
CDR3aa: CASSPPGSYEQYF

v_gene: TRBV3-1/TRBV3-2
j_gene: TRBJ2-1
d_gene: TRBD2
abundance: few
CDR3nt: TGTGCCAGCAGCCAGCTAGCGGGGGAGCAGTTCTTC
CDR3aa: CASSQLAGEQFF

v_gene: TRBV6-5
j_gene: TRBJ1-2
d_gene: NA
abundance: NA
CDR3nt: TGTGCCAGCACTACGAGGAGTGTAAATGGCTACACCTTC
CDR3aa: CASTTRSVNGYTF

v_gene: TRBV28
j_gene: TRBJ1-3
d_gene: NA
abundance: NA
CDR3nt: TGTGCCAGCAGTACCCCCGGGGGGCCCGGAAACACCATATATTTT
CDR3aa: CASSTPGGPGNTIYF

v_gene: TRBV30
j_gene: TRBJ2-5
d_gene: NA
abundance: NA
CDR3nt: TGTGCCTGCGACCGGGAGCAAGAGACCCAGTACTTC
CDR3aa: CACDREQETQYF

v_gene: TRBV10-1
j_gene: TRBJ2-1
d_gene: TRBD2
abundance: once
CDR3nt: TGCGCCAGCAGTGAGCCTAGGACTAGCGGCTCCTACAATGAGCAGTTCTTC
CDR3aa: CASSEPRTSGSYNEQFF

v_gene: TRBV12-5
j_gene: TRBJ1-5
d_gene: TRBD1
abundance: NA
CDR3nt: TGTGCTAGTGGTTGGGGGACAGGGGGAGGGAATCAGCCCCAGCATTTT
CDR3aa: CASGWGTGGGNQPQHF

v_gene: TRBV5-8
j_gene: TRBJ1-5
d_gene: TRBD1
abundance: NA
CDR3nt: TGTGCCAGCAGCGGGGGGGACAGGGCCCTCAATCAGCCCCAGCATTTT
CDR3aa: CASSGGDRALNQPQHF

v_gene: TRBV5-1
j_gene: TRBJ1-5
d_gene: TRBD1
abundance: NA
CDR3nt: TGCGCCAGCAGCTTGGATGGACAGGGGAATCAGCCCCAGCATTTT
CDR3aa: CASSLDGQGNQPQHF

v_gene: TRBV28
j_gene: TRBJ1-3
d_gene: TRBD1
abundance: NA
CDR3nt: TGTGCCAGCAGCCCAGGGGGACACTCTGGAAACACCATATATTTT
CDR3aa: CASSPGGHSGNTIYF

v_gene: TRBV7-3
j_gene: TRBJ2-2
d_gene: NA
abundance: NA
CDR3nt: TGTGCCAGCAGCCTTTCCTCCGGGACTTCCCGTGGGGAGCTGTTTTTT
CDR3aa: CASSLSSGTSRGELFF

v_gene: TRBV2
j_gene: TRBJ1-5
d_gene: NA
abundance: NA
CDR3nt: TGTGCCAGCAGCGGTGGAGAGGGCCGGCAGCCCCAGCATTTT
CDR3aa: CASSGGEGRQPQHF

v_gene: TRBV28
j_gene: TRBJ1-3
d_gene: NA
abundance: NA
CDR3nt: TGTGCCAGCAGTTTCGGGGGGCATTCTGGAAACACCATATATTTT
CDR3aa: CASSFGGHSGNTIYF

v_gene: TRBV3-1/TRBV3-2
j_gene: TRBJ1-5
d_gene: NA
abundance: NA
CDR3nt: TGTGCCAGCAGCCAAGGACAGACGTATAGCAATCAGCCCCAGCATTTT
CDR3aa: CASSQGQTYSNQPQHF

v_gene: TRBV7-9
j_gene: TRBJ1-1
d_gene: TRBD1
abundance: NA
CDR3nt: TGTGCCAGCAGCTCGGCCCTACTCAGGGGGCGGAACTACACTGAAGCTTTCTTT
CDR3aa: CASSSALLRGRNYTEAFF

v_gene: TRBV7-9
j_gene: TRBJ2-3
d_gene: TRBD2
abundance: NA
CDR3nt: TGTGCCAGCAGCCCGCCCTTGCGGGGGGACAGCACAGATACGCAGTATTTT
CDR3aa: CASSPPLRGDSTDTQYF

v_gene: TRBV30
j_gene: TRBJ1-2
d_gene: NA
abundance: NA
CDR3nt: TGTGCCTGGAGCATTCATGAACCCGGCTATGGCTACACCTTC
CDR3aa: CAWSIHEPGYGYTF

v_gene: TRBV3-1/TRBV3-2
j_gene: TRBJ2-1
d_gene: NA
abundance: NA
CDR3nt: TGTGCCAGCAGCCAAGTAAGAATCGGCCCAGCGGGCAACAATGAGCAGTTCTTC
CDR3aa: CASSQVRIGPAGNNEQFF

v_gene: TRBV12-5
j_gene: TRBJ1-2
d_gene: TRBD1
abundance: NA
CDR3nt: TGTGCTAGTGGTTTGTTTCCGGGACAGCGAGATAAGGACTATGGCTACACCTTC
CDR3aa: CASGLFPGQRDKDYGYTF

v_gene: TRBV3-1/TRBV3-2
j_gene: TRBJ1-5
d_gene: NA
abundance: NA
CDR3nt: TGTGCCAGCAGCCTAGGGCCGGGGAGCAATCAGCCCCAGCATTTT
CDR3aa: CASSLGPGSNQPQHF

v_gene: TRBV5-8
j_gene: TRBJ1-5
d_gene: TRBD1
abundance: NA
CDR3nt: TGTGCCAGCAGCTCGATTTACGGGACAGGGAATCAGCCCCAGCATTTT
CDR3aa: CASSSIYGTGNQPQHF

v_gene: TRBV7-9
j_gene: TRBJ1-4
d_gene: NA
abundance: NA
CDR3nt: TGTGCCAGCAGCCCCAGGTGGGGAGTTAATGAAAAACTGTTTTTT
CDR3aa: CASSPRWGVNEKLFF

v_gene: TRBV4-1
j_gene: TRBJ2-4
d_gene: TRBD2
abundance: NA
CDR3nt: TGCGCCAGCAGCCAAGAAGTTGGCGGGGGGTCCAAAAACATTCAGTACTTC
CDR3aa: CASSQEVGGGSKNIQYF

v_gene: TRBV28
j_gene: TRBJ1-1
d_gene: NA
abundance: NA
CDR3nt: TGTGCCAGCAGGGACGGACAGCTGAACACTGAAGCTTTCTTT
CDR3aa: CASRDGQLNTEAFF

v_gene: TRBV18
j_gene: TRBJ2-5
d_gene: NA
abundance: NA
CDR3nt: TGTGCCAGCTCACCTGCCAGTACGGAGACCCAGTACTTC
CDR3aa: CASSPASTETQYF

v_gene: TRBV7-9
j_gene: TRBJ2-2
d_gene: TRBD2
abundance: NA
CDR3nt: TGTGCCAGCAGCTTTGTCCCGGGACTAGTCCCCGGGGAGCTGTTTTTT
CDR3aa: CASSFVPGLVPGELFF

v_gene: TRBV10-3
j_gene: TRBJ2-1
d_gene: TRBD2
abundance: NA
CDR3nt: TGTGCCATCAGTTTACTAGCGGGAGGGGGGGGCAATGAGCAGTTCTTC
CDR3aa: CAISLLAGGGGNEQFF

v_gene: TRBV7-2
j_gene: TRBJ1-1
d_gene: NA
abundance: NA
CDR3nt: TGTGCCAGCAGCTTATCAGGGCGAGTCGTAGCTTTCTTT
CDR3aa: CASSLSGRVVAFF

v_gene: TRBV28
j_gene: TRBJ2-7
d_gene: TRBD2
abundance: NA
CDR3nt: TGTGCCAGCAGTTTATTCAAGACTAGCGGGGTTTACGAGCAGTACTTC
CDR3aa: CASSLFKTSGVYEQYF

v_gene: TRBV3-1/TRBV3-2
j_gene: TRBJ1-6
d_gene: NA
abundance: NA
CDR3nt: TGTGCCAGCAGCCAAGTAGACACAGCACCCCTCCACTTT
CDR3aa: CASSQVDTAPLHF

v_gene: TRBV6-1
j_gene: TRBJ2-7
d_gene: TRBD2
abundance: NA
CDR3nt: TGTGCCAGCAGTGAACCTGCGGGACTAGCGCTAGAGCAGTACTTC
CDR3aa: CASSEPAGLALEQYF

v_gene: TRBV6-2/TRBV6-3
j_gene: TRBJ1-5
d_gene: NA
abundance: NA
CDR3nt: TGTGCCAGCAGTTTTAGGCGGAATCAGCCCCAGCATTTT
CDR3aa: CASSFRRNQPQHF

v_gene: TRBV28
j_gene: TRBJ1-5
d_gene: NA
abundance: NA
CDR3nt: TGTGCCAGCAGCTCCTTGTCAGGGAGGGGATTGGATGCCCAGCATTTT
CDR3aa: CASSSLSGRGLDAQHF

v_gene: TRBV3-1/TRBV3-2
j_gene: TRBJ2-3
d_gene: NA
abundance: NA
CDR3nt: TGTGCCAGCAGCCCCAGACCTCCTGCGGGGTCAGATACGCAGTATTTT
CDR3aa: CASSPRPPAGSDTQYF

v_gene: TRBV7-9
j_gene: TRBJ1-3
d_gene: NA
abundance: NA
CDR3nt: TGTGCCAGCAGCTTAGGTATCCCTGGAAACACCATATATTTT
CDR3aa: CASSLGIPGNTIYF

v_gene: TRBV6-5
j_gene: TRBJ2-7
d_gene: TRBD2
abundance: NA
CDR3nt: TGTGCCAGCAGACCTGCGGCGGGGGTCTATTACGAGCAGTACTTC
CDR3aa: CASRPAAGVYYEQYF

v_gene: TRBV2
j_gene: TRBJ1-6
d_gene: TRBD1
abundance: NA
CDR3nt: TGTGCCAGGGAAGGTACAGGGGGACGTAATTCACCCCTCCACTTT
CDR3aa: CAREGTGGRNSPLHF

v_gene: TRBV28
j_gene: TRBJ1-2
d_gene: TRBD1
abundance: NA
CDR3nt: TGTGCCAGCACGCGAGGGACAGGGGGCGAAGCTAACTATGGCTACACCTTC
CDR3aa: CASTRGTGGEANYGYTF

v_gene: TRBV2
j_gene: TRBJ2-1
d_gene: TRBD2
abundance: NA
CDR3nt: TGTGCCAGCAGTAAACTAGCGGGGGGGTTGGATGAGCAGTTCTTC
CDR3aa: CASSKLAGGLDEQFF

v_gene: TRBV2
j_gene: TRBJ2-5
d_gene: NA
abundance: once
CDR3nt: TGTGCCAGCAAAGCCCCCATGGAGACCCAGTACTTC
CDR3aa: CASKAPMETQYF